The text below deals with one TCR beta chain. Antigen specificity is unknown. The data originate from a study of cytomegalovirus exposure and HLA in healthy donors. Background on the study: A later analysis reported the same platform for the roughly 120 validation repertoires and the 666 first-cohort repertoires.

The CDR3 runs 15 residues. CDR1 and CDR2 (germline): LNHDA, SQIVND (reference sequence). With 4 bases clipped from V and 2 bases from J, the junction kept 4 bases outside the gene matches. The validation cohort, a group of 130 or so subjects, included the donors and was separate from the roughly 700-subject first cohort. The repertoire was sequenced with immunoSEQ multiplex PCR; TCRdb's copy has only in-frame clones and lacks some. Among 150,000 to 200,000 clones listed, about 86% were seen once. Notes on the study in general: As confirmed in vitro, a few CMV-associated chains were specific for CMV antigens.

The J gene is TRBJ2-7, the V gene TRBV19, with 11 nucleotides matching TRBD2. The sequence was obtained from a woman aged 25 to 39 in good health and CMV-seronegative. Sequencing used PBMCs. CDR3 residues: CASSTLAGGPYEQYF. The CDR3 DNA sequence: TGTGCCAGTAGTACCCTAGCGGGGGGCCCCTACGAGCAGTACTTC.